The sequence of this T cell receptor (beta chain) was determined in a study of vaccination and CD4 T cells after COVID-19. Study-wide background: There were six male and four female convalescents, and two of them were Hispanic. Samples were taken after vaccination, a median of roughly 70 days after dose two, with a range of 14 to 241.

The CDR3 sequence is 14 residues long. Germline assignment: CDR1 SGHNT and CDR2 YENEEA. Trimming took 4 bases from V and 6 from J; bases not matched to a gene: 5. This sample's time point: late sampling 161 to 241 days after vaccination in three convalescent patients. Specified treatment: approximately nine-day PBMC culture with coronavirus spike peptide pools or control peptides (ViraFEST assay). Once peptide pools had expanded antigen-specific T cells, ViraFEST sequenced TCRs. In the case of this clonotype: No antigen is known for it.

Oncomine TCR Beta short-read sequencing was applied to DNA from cultured CD4+ T cells. The authors extracted genomic DNA from cultured CD4+ T cells. MiXCR, applied by TCRdb to the PCR reads, yields one record per CDR3 protein. The profile covers roughly 15,000 distinct CDR3 sequences, with roughly 44% appearing a single time and 20% to 25% taken by the ten largest. The sample consisted of CD4+ T cells from blood, cultured in vitro, taken about 7 months after SARS-CoV-2 vaccination. The TCR was taken from a human donor who had recovered from COVID-19. The J gene is TRBJ2-1, the V gene TRBV11-3; 8 bases line up with TRBD2. The CDR3 loop is CASSWSGSSNEQFF. The CDR3 DNA follows: TGTGCCAGCAGCTGGAGCGGGAGTAGCAATGAGCAGTTCTTC.